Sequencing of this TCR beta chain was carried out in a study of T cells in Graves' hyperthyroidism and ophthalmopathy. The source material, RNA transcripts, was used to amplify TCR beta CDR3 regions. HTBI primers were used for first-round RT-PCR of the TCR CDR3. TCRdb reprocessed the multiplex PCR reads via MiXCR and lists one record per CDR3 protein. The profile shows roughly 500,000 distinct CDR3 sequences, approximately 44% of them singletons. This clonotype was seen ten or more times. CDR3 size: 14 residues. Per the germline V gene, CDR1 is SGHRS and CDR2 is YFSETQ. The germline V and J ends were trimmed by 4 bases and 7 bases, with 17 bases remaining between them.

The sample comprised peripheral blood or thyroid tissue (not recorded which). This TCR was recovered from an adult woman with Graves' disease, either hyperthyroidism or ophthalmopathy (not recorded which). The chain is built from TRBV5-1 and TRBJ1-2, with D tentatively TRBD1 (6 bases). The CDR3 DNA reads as TGCGCCAGCAGCGAGGAGAACTGGACAGCTGGCTACACCTTC. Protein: CASSEENWTAGYTF.